Below are 14 T cell receptor beta chains sequenced from a single sample in a study of cytomegalovirus exposure and HLA in healthy donors. The primer mix had 60 Vbeta and 13 Jbeta primers. Some clones are missing from TCRdb's copy, which holds only in-frame ones; the method was immunoSEQ multiplex PCR. This sample yields 150,000 to 200,000 clones, of which 75% to 80% are seen a single time; 0.98% belongs to the top ten. The specimen sequenced was PBMCs. All receptors come from a woman between 50 and 59 years old in good health and CMV-seropositive.

V usage is TRBV18 and J usage is TRBJ2-2; 8 nucleotides line up with TRBD2. This CDR3 region has 18 residues. V dropped 1 base and J dropped 2; count of bases not matched to a gene: 9. Germline-derived CDR1 and CDR2 are KGHSH and LQKENI. The CDR3 here is CASSPRLSGGDNTGELFF. The CDR3 DNA reads TGTGCCAGCTCACCACGTTTGAGCGGGGGAGATAACACCGGGGAGCTGTTTTTT.

The gene calls are TRBV19 and TRBJ1-4; 7 nucleotides align to TRBD1. The CDR3 consists of 14 residues. CDR1 LNHDA and CDR2 SQIVND come from the germline V gene (reference sequence). V lost 2 bases to trimming and J lost 17 bases; unmatched junction nucleotides: 14. The DNA for the CDR3 is TGTGCCAGTAGTATAAGAGGGGACAGCATCGAATTATTTTTT. Translating it yields CASSIRGDSIELFF. Full variable domain (rest looked up from reference TRBV19 and TRBJ1-4): DGGITQSPKYLFRKEGQNVTLSCEQNLNHDAMYWYRQDPGQGLRLIYYSQIVNDFQKGDIAEGYSVSREKKESFPLTVTSAQKNPTAFYLCASSIRGDSIELFFGSGTQLSVL.

The chain uses TRBV5-5 and TRBJ1-2, with D unclear. V was pared by 3 bases and J by 2 bases, with 14 bases between. The V gene's germline CDR1 is SGHKS and CDR2 YYEKEE (reference sequence). This CDR3 has 15 amino acids. The CDR3 DNA sequence: TGTGCCAGCAGCTCCTCCGGAGGATCGAACTATGGCTACACCTTC. Residues: CASSSSGGSNYGYTF.

This chain connects TRBV11-2 to TRBJ2-7; possibly TRBD2 for D (6 bases). The germline V gene encodes CDR1 SGHAT and CDR2 FQNNGV. This CDR3 spans 15 amino acids. The V end was cut by 0 bases, the J end by 0 bases, with 9 bases between. CDR3 nucleotide sequence: TGTGCCAGCAGCTTAGATGGGGGGAACTCCTACGAGCAGTACTTC. It translates to CASSLDGGNSYEQYF.

The chain couples TRBV2 to TRBJ1-1; no clear D gene. Per the germline V gene, CDR1 is SNHLY and CDR2 is FYNNEI. V was cut by 7 bases and J by 0 bases, with 12 bases left in between. The CDR3 contains 14 residues. CDR3 DNA: TGTGCCAGCACCGGGAGCTCAGTGAACACTGAAGCTTTCTTT. Protein product: CASTGSSVNTEAFF.

The rearrangement uses TRBV7-9 and TRBJ1-1, with D maybe TRBD1 (6 bases). Trimming shortened V by 6 bases and J by 3 bases, and 11 bases separated the two germline ends. The CDR3 runs 13 residues. Germline values: CDR1 SEHNR, CDR2 FQNEAQ (reference sequence). The DNA of the CDR3 is TGTGCCAGCAGTCAGGGGCCGGACACTGAAGCTTTCTTT. Translation: CASSQGPDTEAFF.

The chain uses TRBV5-6 and TRBJ2-7; the match to TRBD1 covers 9 bases. Germline V gene data show CDR1 as SGHDT and CDR2 as YYEEEE. V was clipped by 0 bases and J by 4 bases; unmatched bases: 5. The CDR3 contains 15 residues. In DNA form, the CDR3 reads TGTGCCAGCAGCTTGGGGGACAGGGCTTTGTACGAGCAGTACTTC. Amino acid sequence: CASSLGDRALYEQYF.

The chain couples TRBV7-6 to TRBJ2-7, with 11 bases fitting TRBD2. Losses at the gene ends were 4 bases for V and 5 bases for J; bases not matched to a gene: 16. CDR1 and CDR2 from the germline V gene are SGHVS and FNYEAQ. CDR3 length: 18 amino acids. The chain's CDR3 is CASSSSPRAASGRNEQYF. For the CDR3, the DNA is TGTGCCAGCAGCTCCTCTCCCCGCGCGGCTAGCGGGAGGAACGAGCAGTACTTC.

Sample share makes this clone medium-sized (0.01 to 0.1%). The V gene is TRBV28, the J gene TRBJ1-4, with TRBD1 matching 8 bases. CDR3 length: 17 residues. V dropped 8 bases and J dropped 5; count of bases not matched to a gene: 16. The germline gives CDR1 MDHEN, CDR2 SYDVKM. The CDR3 DNA reads as TGTGCCAGCGGGGACCAGGGGGACAGGACGTTGAATGAAAAACTGTTTTTT. This gives the protein CASGDQGDRTLNEKLFF.

The gene calls are TRBV5-5 and TRBJ2-3, with D possibly matching TRBD1 (7 bases). The germline CDR1 and CDR2 sequences are SGHKS and YYEKEE (reference sequence). Trimming stripped 6 bases from V and 5 bases from J, with 16 bases between. The CDR3 is 14 residues long. CDR3 loop: CASTIQGGGDTQYF. The CDR3 DNA reads as TGTGCCAGCACCATTCAGGGGGGCGGAGATACGCAGTATTTT.

The chain combines TRBV4-1 with TRBJ1-4; 8 bases are a match to TRBD1. The CDR3 totals 18 residues. Germline CDR1 and CDR2: MGHRA and YSYEKL. The V segment lost 1 base and the J segment 8 bases; nucleotides outside the gene matches: 15. DNA for the CDR3: TGCGCCAGCAGCCAAGCAACCCGCTCAGGGGGCATTCTAGAAAAACTGTTTTTT. Its protein is CASSQATRSGGILEKLFF.

V usage is TRBV6-6 and J usage is TRBJ2-5; D may be TRBD1 (5 bases). Germline V gives CDR1 MNHNY, CDR2 SVGAGI (reference sequence). This CDR3 comprises 12 residues. Trimming shortened V by 2 bases and J by 5 bases, and 6 bases separated the two germline ends. DNA of the CDR3: TGTGCCAGCAGTTACAGGGGTGAGACCCAGTACTTC. Its protein product is CASSYRGETQYF.

This clone was detected only a few times. The J gene is TRBJ1-2, the V gene TRBV7-9, with D tentatively TRBD1 (5 bases). V was cut by 1 base and J by 5 bases, with 11 bases left in between. Germline CDR1 is SEHNR and CDR2 is FQNEAQ (reference sequence). The CDR3 has 14 amino acids. This CDR3 reads CASSLGAGIYGYTF. The CDR3 nucleotides are TGTGCCAGCAGCTTAGGGGCAGGGATTTATGGCTACACCTTC.

This chain uses TRBV5-6 with TRBJ2-7; possible D gene TRBD1, 6 bases. V was clipped by 4 bases and J by 4 bases, with 12 bases between them. Germline CDR1 SGHDT, CDR2 YYEEEE. The CDR3 has 13 residues. This chain's CDR3 is CASSRGGTYEQYF. The CDR3 DNA is TGTGCCAGCAGCCGAGGGGGTACGTACGAGCAGTACTTC.